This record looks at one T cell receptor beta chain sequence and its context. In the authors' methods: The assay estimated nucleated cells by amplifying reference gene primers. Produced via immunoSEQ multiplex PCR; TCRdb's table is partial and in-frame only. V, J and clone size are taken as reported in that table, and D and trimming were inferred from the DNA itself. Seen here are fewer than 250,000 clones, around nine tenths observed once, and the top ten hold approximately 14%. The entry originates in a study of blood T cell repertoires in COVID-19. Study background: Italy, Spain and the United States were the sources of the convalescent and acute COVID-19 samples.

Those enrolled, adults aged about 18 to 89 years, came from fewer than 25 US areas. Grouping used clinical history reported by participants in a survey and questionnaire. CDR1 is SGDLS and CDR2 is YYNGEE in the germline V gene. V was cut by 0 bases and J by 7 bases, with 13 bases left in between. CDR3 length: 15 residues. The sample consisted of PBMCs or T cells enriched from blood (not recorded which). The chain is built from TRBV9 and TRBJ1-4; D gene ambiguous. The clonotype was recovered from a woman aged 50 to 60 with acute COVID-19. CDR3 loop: CASSVGAVGSEKLFF. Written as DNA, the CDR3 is TGTGCCAGCAGCGTAGGTGCGGTCGGGAGTGAAAAACTGTTTTTT.